These T cell receptor beta chains were read from a single sample in a study of CD8 T cells in Susac syndrome. TCRdb re-called the immunoSEQ multiplex PCR reads through MiXCR, storing one row per CDR3 protein. The sample records some 180,000 distinct CDR3 sequences, just under 95% being singletons. Material: CD4+ T cells from PBMCs. The origin of the receptors is a human donor in good health. Both conserved end residues are part of each CDR3. D genes are given only for firm matches. Only part of the rows carry a size: once, few, many, or a class if the clone is expanded.

clone_size: -; j_call: TRBJ2-1; d_call: TRBD2; v_call: TRBV27; cdr3_nt: TGTGCCAGCAGTTTATCCCCTAGCGGGAGTAGGGTTGAGCAGTTCTTC; cdr3_aa: CASSLSPSGSRVEQFF
clone_size: -; j_call: TRBJ1-5; d_call: -; v_call: TRBV4-2; cdr3_nt: TGTGCCAGCAGCCAAGAGTCAATGAGGATCAGCAATCAGCCCCAGCATTTT; cdr3_aa: CASSQESMRISNQPQHF
clone_size: -; j_call: TRBJ2-5; d_call: -; v_call: TRBV29-1; cdr3_nt: TGCAGCGTTGATAGATCAGCCAAAGAGACCCAGTACTTC; cdr3_aa: CSVDRSAKETQYF
clone_size: -; j_call: TRBJ2-5; d_call: -; v_call: TRBV20-1; cdr3_nt: TGCAGTGCTAGAGGAGGGGGACAAGAGACCCAGTACTTC; cdr3_aa: CSARGGGQETQYF
clone_size: -; j_call: TRBJ2-1; d_call: -; v_call: TRBV24-1; cdr3_nt: TGTGCCACCAGTGCCCAGGGAATCTCCTACAATGAGCAGTTCTTC; cdr3_aa: CATSAQGISYNEQFF
clone_size: -; j_call: TRBJ2-1; d_call: -; v_call: TRBV11-3; cdr3_nt: TGTGCCAGCAGCCAGGGGACTAACAATGAGCAGTTCTTC; cdr3_aa: CASSQGTNNEQFF
clone_size: -; j_call: TRBJ1-2; d_call: -; v_call: TRBV29-1; cdr3_nt: TGCAGCGTTGATTTGCCCGGGTCCTCTAACTATGGCTACACCTTC; cdr3_aa: CSVDLPGSSNYGYTF
clone_size: -; j_call: TRBJ1-2; d_call: -; v_call: TRBV30; cdr3_nt: TGTGCCTGGAGTGTGGGACAAAGTAATGGCTACACCTTC; cdr3_aa: CAWSVGQSNGYTF
clone_size: -; j_call: TRBJ1-1; d_call: -; v_call: TRBV6-4; cdr3_nt: TGTGCCAGCAGTGAGGGATGGGACACTGAAGCTTTCTTT; cdr3_aa: CASSEGWDTEAFF
clone_size: -; j_call: TRBJ2-5; d_call: TRBD1; v_call: TRBV29-1; cdr3_nt: TGCAGCGTTGCACAGGGGGAAGAGACCCAGTACTTC; cdr3_aa: CSVAQGEETQYF
clone_size: -; j_call: TRBJ2-1; d_call: -; v_call: TRBV29-1; cdr3_nt: TGCAGCGTGGGGCGGGAAAGAAACAATGAGCAGTTCTTC; cdr3_aa: CSVGRERNNEQFF
clone_size: -; j_call: TRBJ2-4; d_call: TRBD2; v_call: TRBV20-1; cdr3_nt: TGCAGTGCTAGAGTCCCTAGCGGAGATCTAGCCAAAAACATTCAGTACTTC; cdr3_aa: CSARVPSGDLAKNIQYF
clone_size: once; j_call: TRBJ2-1; d_call: TRBD2; v_call: TRBV20-1; cdr3_nt: TGCAGTGCTAGAGGAGCTAGCGGGAGCGGTGAGCAGTTCTTC; cdr3_aa: CSARGASGSGEQFF
clone_size: -; j_call: TRBJ2-2; d_call: TRBD1; v_call: TRBV3-1; cdr3_nt: TGTGCCAGCAGCCGACAGGGGGACACCGGGGAGCTGTTTTTT; cdr3_aa: CASSRQGDTGELFF
clone_size: -; j_call: TRBJ2-7; d_call: TRBD2; v_call: TRBV29-1; cdr3_nt: TGCAGCGTTGGACGACTAGCGGGAGTCGCCGAGCAGTACTTC; cdr3_aa: CSVGRLAGVAEQYF
clone_size: -; j_call: TRBJ2-1; d_call: -; v_call: TRBV24-1; cdr3_nt: TGTGCCACCAGTGATGTCAAGGCCTACAATGAGCAGTTCTTC; cdr3_aa: CATSDVKAYNEQFF
clone_size: -; j_call: TRBJ2-7; d_call: TRBD2; v_call: TRBV5-4; cdr3_nt: TGTGCCAGCAGCTTGGCCTACGGAGCGGGAGCATCGTCCGAGCAGTACTTC; cdr3_aa: CASSLAYGAGASSEQYF
clone_size: -; j_call: TRBJ2-3; d_call: -; v_call: TRBV6-2/TRBV6-3; cdr3_nt: TGTGCCAGCAGTGACCCCTCCGGCGATACGCAGTATTTT; cdr3_aa: CASSDPSGDTQYF
clone_size: -; j_call: TRBJ2-5; d_call: TRBD2; v_call: TRBV5-6; cdr3_nt: TGTGCCAGCAGCTTGGTCGGGCTAGCGGAAGAGACCCAGTACTTC; cdr3_aa: CASSLVGLAEETQYF
clone_size: -; j_call: TRBJ2-7; d_call: -; v_call: TRBV20-1; cdr3_nt: TGCAGTGCTAGCCTGGATTTGGACGAGCAGTACTTC; cdr3_aa: CSASLDLDEQYF
clone_size: -; j_call: TRBJ2-5; d_call: TRBD2; v_call: TRBV24-1; cdr3_nt: TGTGCCACCAGCGGGACTAGCGGGAGTGGGACCCAGTACTTC; cdr3_aa: CATSGTSGSGTQYF
clone_size: -; j_call: TRBJ2-2; d_call: TRBD2; v_call: TRBV20-1; cdr3_nt: TGCAGTGCTAGAGACCCACTAGCGGGAGGGCCCGGGGAGCTGTTTTTT; cdr3_aa: CSARDPLAGGPGELFF
clone_size: -; j_call: TRBJ2-7; d_call: -; v_call: TRBV7-7; cdr3_nt: TGTGCTAGCAGCTTAGGGGCAGGCTACGAGCAGTACTTC; cdr3_aa: CASSLGAGYEQYF
clone_size: -; j_call: TRBJ2-1; d_call: TRBD1; v_call: TRBV29-1; cdr3_nt: TGCAGCGTTGAGTATTCGACAGGGGCCAATGAGCAGTTCTTC; cdr3_aa: CSVEYSTGANEQFF
clone_size: -; j_call: TRBJ1-2; d_call: -; v_call: TRBV29-1; cdr3_nt: TGCAGCGTTGCTACAGGGAACTATGGCTACACCTTC; cdr3_aa: CSVATGNYGYTF
clone_size: -; j_call: TRBJ2-1; d_call: TRBD2; v_call: TRBV6-2/TRBV6-3; cdr3_nt: TGTGCCAGTAGGCGCTCTAGCGGGAGGAATGAGCAGTTCTTC; cdr3_aa: CASRRSSGRNEQFF
clone_size: -; j_call: TRBJ2-5; d_call: -; v_call: TRBV5-5; cdr3_nt: TGTGCCAGCAGCTCGAGCAGGGGGGTGGAGACCCAGTACTTC; cdr3_aa: CASSSSRGVETQYF
clone_size: -; j_call: TRBJ2-5; d_call: TRBD2; v_call: TRBV15; cdr3_nt: TGTGCCACCAGCAGAGATTGGGCGGGAGCTATGGAGACCCAGTACTTC; cdr3_aa: CATSRDWAGAMETQYF
clone_size: -; j_call: TRBJ2-5; d_call: -; v_call: TRBV9; cdr3_nt: TGTGCCAGCAGCGTAGCGGGCAGCTTAGAGACCCAGTACTTC; cdr3_aa: CASSVAGSLETQYF
clone_size: -; j_call: TRBJ2-5; d_call: -; v_call: TRBV30; cdr3_nt: TGTGCCTGGAGTGATGCCCTGACCCAGTACTTC; cdr3_aa: CAWSDALTQYF
clone_size: -; j_call: TRBJ2-4; d_call: TRBD1; v_call: TRBV4-3; cdr3_nt: TGCGCCAGCAGCCAAGAAGTCGCAGGGGGTAAAAACATTCAGTACTTC; cdr3_aa: CASSQEVAGGKNIQYF
clone_size: -; j_call: TRBJ2-3; d_call: -; v_call: TRBV3-1; cdr3_nt: TGTGCCAGCAGCCAAGGGGCAGATACGCAGTATTTT; cdr3_aa: CASSQGADTQYF
clone_size: -; j_call: TRBJ1-4; d_call: -; v_call: TRBV7-2; cdr3_nt: TGTGCCAGCAGCTTAGCTTACAACAGGGAGGAAAAACTGTTTTTT; cdr3_aa: CASSLAYNREEKLFF
clone_size: -; j_call: TRBJ2-1; d_call: TRBD2; v_call: TRBV7-9; cdr3_nt: TGTGCCAGCAGCCCCGGGACTAGCGGGAGTAGTGAGGACAATGAGCAGTTCTTC; cdr3_aa: CASSPGTSGSSEDNEQFF
clone_size: -; j_call: TRBJ2-2; d_call: TRBD2; v_call: TRBV2; cdr3_nt: TGTGCCAGCACCCGACTCCCGACTAGCGCCGGGGAGCTGTTTTTT; cdr3_aa: CASTRLPTSAGELFF
clone_size: -; j_call: TRBJ2-6; d_call: -; v_call: TRBV20-1; cdr3_nt: TGCAGTGCTAGTCTTGGCATCCCCTCTGGGGCCAACGTCCTGACTTTC; cdr3_aa: CSASLGIPSGANVLTF
clone_size: -; j_call: TRBJ2-1; d_call: TRBD2; v_call: TRBV3-1; cdr3_nt: TGTGCCAGCAGCGAACTAGCGGGAGGGCCCAATGAGCAGTTCTTC; cdr3_aa: CASSELAGGPNEQFF
clone_size: -; j_call: TRBJ1-2; d_call: TRBD1; v_call: TRBV3-1; cdr3_nt: TGTGCCAGCAGCGGCCGGGACAGCCGGGGTTACGGTGGCTACACCTTC; cdr3_aa: CASSGRDSRGYGGYTF
clone_size: -; j_call: TRBJ2-1; d_call: TRBD1; v_call: TRBV3-1; cdr3_nt: TGTGCCAGCAGCCAAGAGTCGGACAGGTTTTACAATGAGCAGTTCTTC; cdr3_aa: CASSQESDRFYNEQFF
clone_size: -; j_call: TRBJ1-1; d_call: -; v_call: TRBV11-2; cdr3_nt: TGTGCCAGCAGCCCCATTGACACTGAAGCTTTCTTT; cdr3_aa: CASSPIDTEAFF